This T cell receptor (beta chain) came from a study of blood T cell repertoires in COVID-19. Sequencing was performed with immunoSEQ multiplex PCR; in TCRdb, only in-frame clones are kept and a portion is missing. The repertoire holds fewer than 45,000 clones, with about 80% as singletons. Germline V gives CDR1 SGHVS, CDR2 FQNEAQ. The V gene lost 4 bases and the J gene lost 1 base, with 14 bases spanning the gap. CDR3 length equals 16 residues. Sequenced: peripheral blood. The V call is TRBV7-8, the J call TRBJ1-5; possible D gene TRBD1, 5 bases. The origin of this receptor is a man between 65 and 85 years old with acute or convalescent COVID-19. This chain's CDR3 is CASSSSTGVSNQPQHF. CDR3 bases: TGTGCCAGCAGCTCAAGCACAGGAGTAAGCAATCAGCCCCAGCATTTT.